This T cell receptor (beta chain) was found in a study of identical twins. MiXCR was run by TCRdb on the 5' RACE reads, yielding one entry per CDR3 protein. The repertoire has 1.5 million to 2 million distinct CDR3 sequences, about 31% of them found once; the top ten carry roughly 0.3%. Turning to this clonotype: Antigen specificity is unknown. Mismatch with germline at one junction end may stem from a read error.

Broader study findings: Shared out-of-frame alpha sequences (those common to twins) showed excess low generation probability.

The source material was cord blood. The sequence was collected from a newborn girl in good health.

CDR3 bases: TGTGCCAGCAGTGACACCCCGATAGATACGCGGTATTTT. This sequence encodes CASSDTPIDTRYF. The chain combines TRBV6-4 with TRBJ2-3, with no clear D. The CDR3 consists of 13 residues. Germline V lookup: CDR1 MRHNA, CDR2 SNTAGT.